This T cell receptor beta chain is drawn from a study of OX40 agonist ivuxolimab in advanced cancers. Study-wide background: Treatment received earlier with anti-PD-1, anti-PD-L1 or anti-CTLA-4 agents was allowed, and more than 35% had some. Overall study findings and caveats: At 0.1 to 3.0 mg/kg, clonal expansion of CD4+ and CD8+ blood T cells had occurred by week 6.

A word on this clone: Its antigen remains unidentified.

TCRdb's copy holds only in-frame clones and misses some; the assay was immunoSEQ multiplex PCR. Of about 58,000 clones listed, around nine tenths are singletons. The CDR3 consists of 11 residues. Sample: CD4+ or CD8+ T cells sorted from blood, taken in a trial of the OX40 agonist ivuxolimab. The chain links TRBV12-1 to TRBJ2-2. TRBV12-1 is a recognized pseudogene. The sequence was obtained from an adult with an advanced solid tumor such as melanoma, head and neck, liver or kidney cancer. The CDR3: CASSFAGELFF. The CDR3 DNA sequence: TGTGCCAGCAGCTTTGCCGGGGAGCTGTTTTTT.